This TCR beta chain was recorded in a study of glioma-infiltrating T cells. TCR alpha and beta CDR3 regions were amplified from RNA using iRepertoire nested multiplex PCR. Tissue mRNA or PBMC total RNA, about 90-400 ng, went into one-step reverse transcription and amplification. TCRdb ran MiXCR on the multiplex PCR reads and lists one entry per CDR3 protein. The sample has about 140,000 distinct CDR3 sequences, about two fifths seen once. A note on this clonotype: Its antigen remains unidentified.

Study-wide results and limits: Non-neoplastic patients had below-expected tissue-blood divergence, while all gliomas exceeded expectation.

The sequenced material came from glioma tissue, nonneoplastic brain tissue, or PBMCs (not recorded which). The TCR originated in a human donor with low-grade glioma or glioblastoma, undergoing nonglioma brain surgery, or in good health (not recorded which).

CDR3 bases: TGTGCCGCAACTGATAATAGCAATCAGCCCCAGCATTTT. Encoded protein: CAATDNSNQPQHF. The rearrangement uses TRBV28 and TRBJ1-5; no definite D call. Germline-derived CDR1 and CDR2 are MDHEN and SYDVKM. The CDR3 is made up of 13 amino acids. The V and J ends lost 11 bases and 0 bases respectively, with 11 bases between them.